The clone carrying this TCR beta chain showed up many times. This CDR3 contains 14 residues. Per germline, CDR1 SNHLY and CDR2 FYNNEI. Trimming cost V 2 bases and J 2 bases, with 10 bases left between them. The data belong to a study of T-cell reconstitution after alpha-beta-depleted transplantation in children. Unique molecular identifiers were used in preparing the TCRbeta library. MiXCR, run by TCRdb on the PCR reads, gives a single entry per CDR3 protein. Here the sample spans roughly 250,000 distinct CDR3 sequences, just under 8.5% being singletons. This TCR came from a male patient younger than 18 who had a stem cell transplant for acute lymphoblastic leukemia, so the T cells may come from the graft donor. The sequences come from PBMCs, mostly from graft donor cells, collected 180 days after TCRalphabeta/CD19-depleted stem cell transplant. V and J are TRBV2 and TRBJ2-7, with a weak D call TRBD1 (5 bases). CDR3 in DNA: TGTGCCAGCAGTGAATGGGGCGGCGCCTACGAGCAGTACTTC. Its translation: CASSEWGGAYEQYF.